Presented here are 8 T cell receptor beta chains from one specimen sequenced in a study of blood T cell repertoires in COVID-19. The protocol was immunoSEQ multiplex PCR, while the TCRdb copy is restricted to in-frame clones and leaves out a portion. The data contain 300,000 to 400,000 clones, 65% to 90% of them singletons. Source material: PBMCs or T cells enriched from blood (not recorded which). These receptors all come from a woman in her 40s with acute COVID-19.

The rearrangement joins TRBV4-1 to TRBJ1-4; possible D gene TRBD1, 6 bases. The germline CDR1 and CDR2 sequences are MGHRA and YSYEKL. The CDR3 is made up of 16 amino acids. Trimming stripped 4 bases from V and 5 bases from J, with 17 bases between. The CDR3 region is CASSRGQGGNNEKLFF. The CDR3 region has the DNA TGCGCCAGCAGCCGCGGACAAGGGGGTAACAATGAAAAACTGTTTTTT.

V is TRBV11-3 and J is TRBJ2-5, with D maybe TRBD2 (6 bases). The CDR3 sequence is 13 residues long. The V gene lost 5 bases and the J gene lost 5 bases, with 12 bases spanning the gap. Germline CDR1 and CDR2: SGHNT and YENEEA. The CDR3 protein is CASSPFGGETQYF. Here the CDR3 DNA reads TGTGCCAGCAGCCCCTTTGGAGGGGAGACCCAGTACTTC. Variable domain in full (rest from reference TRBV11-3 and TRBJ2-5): EAGVVQSPRYKIIEKKQPVAFWCNPISGHNTLYWYLQNLGQGPELLIRYENEEAVDDSQLPKDRFSAERLKGVDSTLKIQPAELGDSAVYLCASSPFGGETQYFGPGTRLLVL.

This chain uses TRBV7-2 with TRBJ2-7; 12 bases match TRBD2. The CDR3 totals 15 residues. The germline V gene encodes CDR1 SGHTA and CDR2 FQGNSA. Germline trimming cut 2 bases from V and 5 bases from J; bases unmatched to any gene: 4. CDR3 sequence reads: CASSLSGLAGDEQYF. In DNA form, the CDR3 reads TGTGCCAGCAGCTTATCGGGACTAGCGGGCGACGAGCAGTACTTC.

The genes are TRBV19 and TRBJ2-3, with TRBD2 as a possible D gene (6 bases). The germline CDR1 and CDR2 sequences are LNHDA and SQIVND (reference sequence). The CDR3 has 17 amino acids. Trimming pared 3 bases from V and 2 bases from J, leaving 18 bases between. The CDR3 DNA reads TGTGCCAGTAGTATGACTTGGGCGGGGATACTCACAGATACGCAGTATTTT. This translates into CASSMTWAGILTDTQYF.

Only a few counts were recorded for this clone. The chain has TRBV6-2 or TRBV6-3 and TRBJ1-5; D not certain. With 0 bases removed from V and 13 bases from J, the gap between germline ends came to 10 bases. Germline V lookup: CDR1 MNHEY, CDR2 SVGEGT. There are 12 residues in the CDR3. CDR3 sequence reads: CASSYSLAGQHF. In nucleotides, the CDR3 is TGTGCCAGCAGTTACTCGTTGGCAGGTCAGCATTTT.

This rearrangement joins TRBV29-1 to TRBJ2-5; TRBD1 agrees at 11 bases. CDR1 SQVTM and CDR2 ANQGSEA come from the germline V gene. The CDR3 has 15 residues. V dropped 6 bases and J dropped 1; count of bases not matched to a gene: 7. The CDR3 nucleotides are TGCAGCGTCGCGAAAGGGACAGGGGGCCAAGAGACCCAGTACTTC. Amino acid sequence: CSVAKGTGGQETQYF.

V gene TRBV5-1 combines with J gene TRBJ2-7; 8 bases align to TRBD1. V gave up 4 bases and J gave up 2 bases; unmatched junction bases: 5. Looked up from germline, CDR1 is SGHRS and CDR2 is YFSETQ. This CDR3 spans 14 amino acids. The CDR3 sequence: CASSAGTGAYEQYF. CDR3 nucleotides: TGCGCCAGCAGCGCCGGGACAGGCGCCTACGAGCAGTACTTC.

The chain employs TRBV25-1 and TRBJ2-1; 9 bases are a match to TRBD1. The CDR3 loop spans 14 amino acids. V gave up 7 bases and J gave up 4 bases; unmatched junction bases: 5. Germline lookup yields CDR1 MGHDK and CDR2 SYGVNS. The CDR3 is CASTTGGSYNEQFF. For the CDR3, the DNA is TGTGCCAGCACGACAGGGGGTTCGTACAATGAGCAGTTCTTC.